Included here is one T cell receptor beta chain sequence, with context. Its antigen is still unknown. Nothing much larger sits one base from this clone, and base qualities are not available. This sample was taken from a study of CD8+CD57+ T cells in acquired aplastic anemia (dated by TCRdb to the late 2010s). Background for the entire study: Extracted DNA from sorted CD4+ and CD8+ cells averaged about 3 ug, ranging from roughly 0.19 to 27.4 ug. The research as a whole found: Around 30 CD8+ CDR3 sequences were shared between patients and controls but appeared highly expressed in patients and within their immunodominant clones. CD8+ Simpson's diversity did not differ significantly between patients and healthy controls (P=0.060).

Genomic DNA served as template for TCR beta VDJ combination and CDR3 sequence profiling. An Illumina HiSeq 2000 was the platform used for TCR repertoire sequencing. In the original analysis: TRBV/TRBJ rearrangement plots, CDR3 size and DJ length profiles, and Simpson's diversity index were used to assess repertoires. The immunodominant clone was defined as the most abundant DNA sequence in deep sequencing data. CDR3 amino acid sequences were screened for sharing across subjects and were compared with published repertoires and the VDJdb database. The raw public reads went through TCRdb reprocessing: fastp at Q25, MiXCR clone calling, in-frame beta chains kept. Rows with one shared CDR3 protein collapse into an entry with the most common genes and DNA. The V and J calls were not made by the authors but by TCRdb's processing. Across this sample there are more than 150,000 distinct CDR3 sequences, with over 60% seen only once. The ten biggest clones cover around 46% of the sample.

Compared with germline, V lacks 4 bases and J lacks 0 bases; bases without a gene match: 14. Via the germline V gene, CDR1 is SGDLS and CDR2 YYNGEE. The CDR3, cysteine through phenylalanine, is 18 amino acids long. Of the read, only the CDR3 DNA is kept; its 54 bases are in frame from base 1. TCR repertoires of sorted CD4+ and CD8+ blood T cells from severe aplastic anemia patients and healthy subjects were deep-sequenced in the study. Ficoll-Paque density gradient centrifugation was used to isolate peripheral blood mononuclear cells. Before DNA extraction, CD4+ and CD8+ T cells were sorted by FACS or by magnetic beads.

This receptor was identified in a human donor with severe aplastic anemia or a healthy control (not recorded which). The material sequenced was sorted CD4+, CD8+, or CD8+CD57+ T cells (not recorded which) from PBMCs. The sequence joins TRBV9 to TRBJ2-7, with TRBD1 matching 9 junction bases. The sequence in DNA is TGTGCCAGCAGCCCTACTTTATGGGGACAGGGTAGCTCCTACGAGCAGTACTTC. Translated, this is CASSPTLWGQGSSYEQYF.